What follows describes a single T cell receptor (beta chain). This entry is derived from a study of early T cells in non-severe SARS-CoV-2 infection. TCRdb re-derived calls from the 5' RACE reads in MiXCR, one entry per CDR3 protein. The top ten clones hold 1.3% of a sample with 55,000 to 75,000 distinct CDR3 sequences, around 12% of them seen once. The CDR3 is 13 residues long. Germline V gene sequence: CDR1 SQVTM, CDR2 ANQGSEA. Trimming took 7 bases from V and 2 from J, leaving 12 bases between them. The sequenced sample was whole blood. The rearrangement joins TRBV29-1 to TRBJ1-3; D call uncertain. This sequence originates from an adult who was a healthcare worker with PCR-confirmed SARS-CoV-2 infection or an uninfected control (not recorded which). CDR3 sequence reads: CSASGNAGNTIYF. As DNA, the CDR3 is TGCAGCGCGTCGGGGAACGCTGGAAACACCATATATTTT.